This T cell receptor (beta chain) was found in a study of OX40 agonist ivuxolimab in advanced cancers. As for the study in general: Ivuxolimab, which patients received intravenously every 2 weeks, was dosed at 0.01 to 10 mg/kg. Dose-escalation patients' cancers were hepatocellular carcinoma, melanoma, renal cell or head and neck cancer. Partial responses occurred in Three dose-escalation patients, one with hepatocellular carcinoma and two with cutaneous melanoma.

People who had autoimmune disease history or systemic immunosuppression were excluded. In this sample, this clone turned up once. Repertoires were generated with immunoSEQ multiplex PCR, while TCRdb's copy carries only in-frame clones and drops some. The sample has 90,000 or so clones, nearly 90% seen once. J lost 4 bases, V lost 0 bases, and 3 bases had no gene match. The CDR3 spans 15 residues. The V gene's germline CDR1 is SGDLS and CDR2 YYNGEE. This sequence originates from an adult with an advanced solid tumor such as melanoma, head and neck, liver or kidney cancer. This specimen consisted of CD4+ or CD8+ T cells sorted from blood, obtained in a trial of the OX40 agonist ivuxolimab. The chain joins TRBV9 to TRBJ2-5; 10 nucleotides match TRBD2. CDR3 bases: TGTGCCAGCAGCGTAGACGTAGCGGGAGGAGAGACCCAGTACTTC. It yields the protein CASSVDVAGGETQYF. Combining the CDR3 with reference TRBV9 and TRBJ2-5 gives the whole variable domain DSGVTQTPKHLITATGQRVTLRCSPRSGDLSVYWYQQSLDQGLQFLIQYYNGEERAKGNILERFSAQQFPDLHSELNLSSLELGDSALYFCASSVDVAGGETQYFGPGTRLLVL.